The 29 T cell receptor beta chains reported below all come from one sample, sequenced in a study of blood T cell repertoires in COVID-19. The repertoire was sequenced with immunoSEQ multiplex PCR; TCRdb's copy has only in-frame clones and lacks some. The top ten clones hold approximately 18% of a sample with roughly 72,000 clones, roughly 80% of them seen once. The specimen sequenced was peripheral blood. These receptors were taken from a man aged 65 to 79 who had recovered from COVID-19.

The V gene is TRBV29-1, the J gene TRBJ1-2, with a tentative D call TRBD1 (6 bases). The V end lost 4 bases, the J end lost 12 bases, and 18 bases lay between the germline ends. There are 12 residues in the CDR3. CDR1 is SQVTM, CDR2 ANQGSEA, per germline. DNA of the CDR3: TGCAGCGTTGTCCTAGGGCAGGGGCCAAACACCTTC. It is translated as CSVVLGQGPNTF.

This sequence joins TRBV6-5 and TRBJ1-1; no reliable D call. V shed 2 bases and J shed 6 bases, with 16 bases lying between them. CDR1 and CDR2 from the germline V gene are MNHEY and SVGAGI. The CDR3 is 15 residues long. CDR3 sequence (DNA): TGTGCCAGCAGTTACAGTGAGGGTATGGCGGCTGAAGCTTTCTTT. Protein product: CASSYSEGMAAEAFF.

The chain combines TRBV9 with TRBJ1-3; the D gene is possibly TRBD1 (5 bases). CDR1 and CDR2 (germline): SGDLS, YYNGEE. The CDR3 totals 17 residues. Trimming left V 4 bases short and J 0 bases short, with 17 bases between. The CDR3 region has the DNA TGTGCCAGCAGCCCCAGAGGGACTGGGGACTCTGGAAACACCATATATTTT. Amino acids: CASSPRGTGDSGNTIYF.

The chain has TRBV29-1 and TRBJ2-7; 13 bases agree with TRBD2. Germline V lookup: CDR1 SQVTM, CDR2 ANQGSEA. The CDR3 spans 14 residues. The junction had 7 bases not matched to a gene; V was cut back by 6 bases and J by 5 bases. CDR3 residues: CSVAAGTSGNEQYF. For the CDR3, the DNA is TGCAGCGTGGCTGCCGGGACTAGCGGGAACGAGCAGTACTTC.

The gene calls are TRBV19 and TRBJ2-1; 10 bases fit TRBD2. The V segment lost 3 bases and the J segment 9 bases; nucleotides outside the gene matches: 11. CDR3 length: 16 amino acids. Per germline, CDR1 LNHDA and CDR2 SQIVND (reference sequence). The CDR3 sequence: CASSIFSASGSVEQFF. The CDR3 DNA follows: TGTGCCAGTAGTATCTTTTCGGCTAGCGGGAGTGTTGAGCAGTTCTTC.

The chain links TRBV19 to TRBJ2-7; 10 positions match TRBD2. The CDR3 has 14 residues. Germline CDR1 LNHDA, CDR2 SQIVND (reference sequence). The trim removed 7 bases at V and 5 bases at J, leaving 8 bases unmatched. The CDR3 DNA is TGTGCCAGTACCGAGACTAGCGGGCCCAACGAGCAGTACTTC. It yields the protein CASTETSGPNEQYF.

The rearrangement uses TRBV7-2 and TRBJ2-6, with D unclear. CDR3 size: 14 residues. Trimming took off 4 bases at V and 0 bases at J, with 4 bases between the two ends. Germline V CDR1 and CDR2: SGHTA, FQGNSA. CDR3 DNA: TGTGCCAGCAGCTCCTTCTCTGGGGCCAACGTCCTGACTTTC. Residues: CASSSFSGANVLTF.

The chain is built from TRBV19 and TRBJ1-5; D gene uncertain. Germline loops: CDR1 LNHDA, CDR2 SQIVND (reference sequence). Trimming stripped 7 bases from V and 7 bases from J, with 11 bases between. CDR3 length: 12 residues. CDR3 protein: CASNTPKQPQHF. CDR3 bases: TGTGCCAGTAACACCCCAAAACAGCCCCAGCATTTT.

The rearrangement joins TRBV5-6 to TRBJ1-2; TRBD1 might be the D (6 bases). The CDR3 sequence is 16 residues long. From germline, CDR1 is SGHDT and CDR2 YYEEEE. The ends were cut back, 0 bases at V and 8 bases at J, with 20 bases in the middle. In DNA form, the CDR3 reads TGTGCCAGCAGCTTGGACCCCGGACTGGGGGCGAGGGGCTACACCTTC. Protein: CASSLDPGLGARGYTF.

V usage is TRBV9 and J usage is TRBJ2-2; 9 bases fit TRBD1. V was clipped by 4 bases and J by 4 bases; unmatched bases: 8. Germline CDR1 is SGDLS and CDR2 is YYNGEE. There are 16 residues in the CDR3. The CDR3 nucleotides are TGTGCCAGCAGCAACTACAGGGGGCGCGGCACCGGGGAGCTGTTTTTT. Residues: CASSNYRGRGTGELFF.

The DNA for the CDR3 is TGTGCCACCAGTAGCGGGGCCTCCTACGAGCAGTACTTC. Its protein product is CATSSGASYEQYF. The V and J genes are TRBV24-1 and TRBJ2-7, with TRBD2 identical over 7 bases. The germline V gene encodes CDR1 KGHDR and CDR2 SFDVKD. The CDR3 loop spans 13 amino acids. V dropped 6 bases and J dropped 0; count of bases not matched to a gene: 1.

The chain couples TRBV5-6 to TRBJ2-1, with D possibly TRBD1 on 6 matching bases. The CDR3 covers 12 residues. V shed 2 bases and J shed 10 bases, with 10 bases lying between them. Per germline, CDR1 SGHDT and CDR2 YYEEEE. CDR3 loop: CASSFDGGEQFF. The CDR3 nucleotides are TGTGCCAGCAGCTTCGATGGGGGCGAGCAGTTCTTC.

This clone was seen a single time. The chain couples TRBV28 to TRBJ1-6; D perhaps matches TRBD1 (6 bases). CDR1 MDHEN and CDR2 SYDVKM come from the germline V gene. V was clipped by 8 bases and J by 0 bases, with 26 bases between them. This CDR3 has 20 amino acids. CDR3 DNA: TGTGCCAGCGCCCCGGCCCGGTCCAACAGGGAAAGCTCCTATAATTCACCCCTCCACTTT. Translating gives CASAPARSNRESSYNSPLHF.

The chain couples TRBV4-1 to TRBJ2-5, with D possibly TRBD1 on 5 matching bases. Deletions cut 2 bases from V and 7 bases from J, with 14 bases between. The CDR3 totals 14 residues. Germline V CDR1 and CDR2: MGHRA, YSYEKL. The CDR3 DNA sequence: TGCGCCAGCAGCCAACCCCAGGGTATTGGGACCCAGTACTTC. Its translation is CASSQPQGIGTQYF.

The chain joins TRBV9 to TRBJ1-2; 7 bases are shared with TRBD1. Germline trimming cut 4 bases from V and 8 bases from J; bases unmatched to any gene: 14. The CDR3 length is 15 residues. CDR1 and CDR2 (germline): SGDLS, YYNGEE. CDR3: CASSSGQLISFGYTF. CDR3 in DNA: TGTGCCAGCAGCTCGGGACAGCTAATTTCTTTCGGCTACACCTTC.

The CDR3 region has the DNA TGCAGCGTTGCGCACGACAGTTTGGGTGAAGCTTTCTTT. This sequence encodes CSVAHDSLGEAFF. The chain is built from TRBV29-1 and TRBJ1-1, with a weak D call TRBD1 (5 bases). The CDR3 is made up of 13 amino acids. Trimming pared 4 bases from V and 7 bases from J, leaving 16 bases between. Germline V CDR1 and CDR2: SQVTM, ANQGSEA.

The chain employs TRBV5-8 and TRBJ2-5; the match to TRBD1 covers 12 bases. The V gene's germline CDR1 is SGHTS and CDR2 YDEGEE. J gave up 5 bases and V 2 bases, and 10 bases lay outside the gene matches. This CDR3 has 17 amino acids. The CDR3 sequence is CASSFKWGQGAEETQYF. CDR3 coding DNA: TGTGCCAGCAGCTTTAAATGGGGACAGGGGGCTGAGGAGACCCAGTACTTC.

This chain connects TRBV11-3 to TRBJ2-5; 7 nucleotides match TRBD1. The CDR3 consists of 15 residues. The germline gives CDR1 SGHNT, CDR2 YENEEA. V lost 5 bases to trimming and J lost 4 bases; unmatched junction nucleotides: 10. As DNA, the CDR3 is TGTGCCAGCAGCCCGGGGATAGGGGGCCCAGAGACCCAGTACTTC. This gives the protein CASSPGIGGPETQYF.

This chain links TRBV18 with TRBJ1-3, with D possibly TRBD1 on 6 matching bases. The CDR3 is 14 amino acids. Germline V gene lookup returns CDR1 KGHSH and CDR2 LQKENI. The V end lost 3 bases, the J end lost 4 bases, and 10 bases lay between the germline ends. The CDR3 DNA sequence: TGTGCCAGCTCACCCAGCCAGGGGGGAAACACCATATATTTT. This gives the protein CASSPSQGGNTIYF.

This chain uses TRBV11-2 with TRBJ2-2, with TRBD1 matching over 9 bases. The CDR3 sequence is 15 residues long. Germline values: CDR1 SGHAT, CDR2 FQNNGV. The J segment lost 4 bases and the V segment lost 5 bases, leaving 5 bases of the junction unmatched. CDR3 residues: CASSTGTGSTGELFF. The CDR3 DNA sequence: TGTGCCAGCAGCACCGGGACAGGGTCCACCGGGGAGCTGTTTTTT.

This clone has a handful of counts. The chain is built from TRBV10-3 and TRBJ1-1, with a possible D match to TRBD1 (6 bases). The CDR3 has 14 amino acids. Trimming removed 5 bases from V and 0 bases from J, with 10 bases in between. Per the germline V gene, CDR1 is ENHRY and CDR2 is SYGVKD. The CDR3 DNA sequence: TGTGCCATCAGTCCGGACAGCATGAACACTGAAGCTTTCTTT. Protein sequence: CAISPDSMNTEAFF.

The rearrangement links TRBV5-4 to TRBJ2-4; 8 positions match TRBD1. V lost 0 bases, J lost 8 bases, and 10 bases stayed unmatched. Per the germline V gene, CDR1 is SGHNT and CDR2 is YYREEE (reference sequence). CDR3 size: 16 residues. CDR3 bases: TGTGCCAGCAGCTTGGGCCAGGGGGCAACGAGGGACATTCAGTACTTC. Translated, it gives CASSLGQGATRDIQYF.

The CDR3 nucleotides read TGTGCCAGTAGCACTCAACAAGGGGACAGCGCCTACGAGCAGTACTTC. Its protein product is CASSTQQGDSAYEQYF. The rearrangement uses TRBV19 and TRBJ2-7; 7 bases match TRBD1. Germline V gene sequence: CDR1 LNHDA, CDR2 SQIVND (reference sequence). The trim removed 6 bases at V and 2 bases at J, leaving 13 bases unmatched. The CDR3 length is 16 residues. Full variable domain (missing parts from reference TRBV19 and TRBJ2-7): DGGITQSPKYLFRKEGQNVTLSCEQNLNHDAMYWYRQDPGQGLRLIYYSQIVNDFQKGDIAEGYSVSREKKESFPLTVTSAQKNPTAFYLCASSTQQGDSAYEQYFGPGTRLTVT.

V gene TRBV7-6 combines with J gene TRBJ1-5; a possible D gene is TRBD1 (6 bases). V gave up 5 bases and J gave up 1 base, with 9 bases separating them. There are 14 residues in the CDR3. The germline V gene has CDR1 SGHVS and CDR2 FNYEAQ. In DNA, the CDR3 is TGTGCCAGCAGCCGGACAGCGAGCAATCAGCCCCAGCATTTT. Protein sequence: CASSRTASNQPQHF.

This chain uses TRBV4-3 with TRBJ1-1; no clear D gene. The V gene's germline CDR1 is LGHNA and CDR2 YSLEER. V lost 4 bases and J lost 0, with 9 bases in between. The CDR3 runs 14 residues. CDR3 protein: CASSPRVLNTEAFF. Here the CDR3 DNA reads TGCGCCAGCAGCCCTCGGGTGTTGAACACTGAAGCTTTCTTT.

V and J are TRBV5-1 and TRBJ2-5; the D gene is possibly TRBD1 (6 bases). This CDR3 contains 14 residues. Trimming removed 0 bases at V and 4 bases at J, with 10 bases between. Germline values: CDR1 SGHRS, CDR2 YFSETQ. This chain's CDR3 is CASSLAQGRETQYF. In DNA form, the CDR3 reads TGCGCCAGCAGCTTGGCGCAGGGGCGAGAGACCCAGTACTTC.

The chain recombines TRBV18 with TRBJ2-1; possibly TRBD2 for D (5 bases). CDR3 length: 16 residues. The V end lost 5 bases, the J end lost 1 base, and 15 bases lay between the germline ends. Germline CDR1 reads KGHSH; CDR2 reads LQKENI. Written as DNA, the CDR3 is TGTGCCAGCTCAGCGTTAAGCGGAGATTCCTACAATGAGCAGTTCTTC. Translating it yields CASSALSGDSYNEQFF.

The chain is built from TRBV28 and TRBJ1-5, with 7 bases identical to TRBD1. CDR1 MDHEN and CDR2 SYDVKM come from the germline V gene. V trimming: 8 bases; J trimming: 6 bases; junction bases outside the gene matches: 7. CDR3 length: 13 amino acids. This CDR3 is CASRPGGGQPQHF. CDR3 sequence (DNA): TGTGCCAGCCGCCCAGGGGGTGGTCAGCCCCAGCATTTT.

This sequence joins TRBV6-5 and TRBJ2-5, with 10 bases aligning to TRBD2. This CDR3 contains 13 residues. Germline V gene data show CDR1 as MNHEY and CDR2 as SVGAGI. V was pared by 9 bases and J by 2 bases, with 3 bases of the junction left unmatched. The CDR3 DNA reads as TGTGCCAGTAGCGGGGGGATTCAAGAGACCCAGTACTTC. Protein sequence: CASSGGIQETQYF.